This TCR beta chain was recorded in a study of Graves' ophthalmopathy and Graves' hyperthyroidism. The TCR beta CDR3 regions underwent amplification from RNA transcripts. HTBI-primed RT-PCR formed the first round, and a multiplex PCR formed the second. In TCRdb, the multiplex PCR reads were re-called with MiXCR into one record per CDR3 protein. The sample holds hundreds of thousands of distinct CDR3 sequences, roughly 20% seen once. The CDR3 totals 15 residues. In germline, CDR1 is SGHRS, CDR2 YFSETQ. The V segment lost 3 bases and the J segment 0 bases; nucleotides outside the gene matches: 3. This clonotype was counted only a few times.

The sequence derives from a woman aged 18-30 years with stable Graves' hyperthyroidism. Some clones in this sample may be carry-over from other donors' samples. The chain employs TRBV5-1 and TRBJ2-7; 10 bases map to TRBD2. Specimen: peripheral blood. CDR3 protein: CASSSGTSDSYEQYF. The CDR3 nucleotides are TGCGCCAGCAGCTCGGGGACTAGCGACTCCTACGAGCAGTACTTC.